This TCR beta chain appears in the sequencing data of a study of blood T cell repertoires in COVID-19 (dated by TCRdb to the early 2020s). Regarding the study in general: Samples covering the acute and convalescent phases of COVID-19 were provided by collaborators in the United States, Italy and Spain. The prospective study material was composed of cDNA or gDNA derived from T cells, B-cell-depleted T cells, or PBMCs. Subjects who had been exposed to COVID-19, were actively infected with it, or had recovered from it provided the deeply sampled blood TCRbeta repertoires that made up the dataset. A freely available public database, intended as a resource for researchers studying the immune response to SARS-CoV-2, is where the repertoires were released. Samples came from the ongoing ImmuneRACE study (first 160 participants) plus 1,254 subjects from 6 global collaborators. Sample metadata almost always included a de-identified subject ID, COVID-19 status, age in years and sex. Where available, HLA class I and class II types were obtained from metadata supplied by the sample provider rather than from assay-based typing.

Taken from the germline V gene, the CDR1 and CDR2 loops are SQVTM and ANQGSEA. There are 15 amino acids in the CDR3, from cysteine to phenylalanine inclusive. The retained sequence is limited to the CDR3, 45 bases, with the frame set at the first base. Compared with germline, V lacks 0 bases and J lacks 6 bases; bases without a gene match: 9. The paper as a whole reports these results and caveats: The quantity of clinical and demographic metadata differed by source and by participant and was supplied without curation.

This clone occurred a few times. Its cognate antigen has yet to be identified. The sample holds no much larger clone one base away, and base qualities are not on file. TCRbeta CDR3 regions were amplified from genomic DNA using the immunoSEQ Assay, a bias-controlled multiplex PCR. Processing in the source paper ran as follows. Nucleated cell counts per sample were estimated from amplification of reference gene primers within the assay. Sequence reads were collapsed and filtered to measure the absolute abundance of every unique TCRbeta CDR3 rearrangement. Productive Simpson clonality was computed per sample as the square root of Simpson's diversity index over productive rearrangements. TCRdb mirrors the immuneACCESS table, restricted to in-frame sequences. Some clones are absent from its copies; in checked studies, under half trace to an unresolved V gene, and the reason for the others is unknown. V and J calls and clone size come straight from that table; D and trimming were deduced from the DNA. For this sample the table gives about 500,000 clones, of which about 89% were detected only once. About 8% of the sample is held by the ten biggest clonotypes.

In Seattle, one collaborating source enrolled patients while the infection was active and tracked those patients longitudinally over the course of disease. Each collaborating institution followed its own protocols to collect whole blood in K2EDTA tubes. Collaborator samples were shipped for TCRbeta analysis as frozen whole blood, isolated PBMCs, or DNA extracted from either sample type. The sequence links TRBV29-1 to TRBJ2-7; TRBD2 aligns with 9 central bases. Specimen: peripheral blood. The TCR was taken from a woman between 50 and 59 years old with COVID-19, enrolled during active disease. The CDR3 protein sequence reads: CSVEDPAGGPGEQYF. DNA sequence: TGCAGCGTTGAAGACCCGGCGGGGGGGCCGGGCGAGCAGTACTTC.